These 32 T cell receptor beta chains originate from one sample sequenced in a study of blood T cell repertoires in COVID-19. Some clones are missing from TCRdb's copy, which holds only in-frame ones; the method was immunoSEQ multiplex PCR. The profile covers a few hundred thousand clones, with about 85% appearing a single time and about 2.2% taken by the ten largest. The specimen sequenced was peripheral blood. These receptors came from a woman in her forties or fifties who had recovered from COVID-19.

The chain joins TRBV5-6 to TRBJ2-3; D unresolved. V shed 1 base and J shed 5 bases, with 14 bases lying between them. This CDR3 is built from 15 residues. Germline CDR1 SGHDT, CDR2 YYEEEE. The CDR3 protein is CASSLSLGSIDTQYF. CDR3 coding DNA: TGTGCCAGCAGCTTGTCTCTAGGAAGTATAGATACGCAGTATTTT.

V is TRBV24-1 and J is TRBJ1-2, with unresolved D. Trimming removed 5 bases from V and 5 bases from J, with 11 bases in between. This CDR3 has 13 residues. Germline lookup yields CDR1 KGHDR and CDR2 SFDVKD. The CDR3 region is CATSAPGGYGYTF. The CDR3 region has the DNA TGTGCCACCAGTGCCCCGGGAGGGTATGGCTACACCTTC.

V usage is TRBV21-1 and J usage is TRBJ1-5. TRBV21-1 is flagged as a pseudogene. This CDR3 contains 17 residues. Here the CDR3 reads CASIPVIVKRKNQPQHF. In nucleotides, the CDR3 is TGTGCCAGCATCCCGGTTATCGTTAAGAGGAAGAATCAGCCCCAGCATTTT.

This clone was seen more than once but under ten times. The CDR3: CASSTPGVRETQYF. The CDR3 nucleotides are TGTGCCAGCAGTACCCCAGGGGTCCGGGAGACCCAGTACTTC. The genes are TRBV6-5 and TRBJ2-5; TRBD1 is a possible D gene (6 bases). CDR3 length: 14 residues. The ends were cut back, 5 bases at V and 5 bases at J, with 15 bases in the middle. Per germline, CDR1 MNHEY and CDR2 SVGAGI.

V gene TRBV12-5 combines with J gene TRBJ1-2; 7 bases match TRBD1. Trimming cost V 0 bases and J 0 bases; bases outside gene matches: 13. The CDR3 has 19 amino acids. Per germline, CDR1 LGHNT and CDR2 FRNRAP. The CDR3 nucleotides are TGTGCTAGTGGTTTGGTACGGCACGGGACAGAAAAAACTAACTATGGCTACACCTTC. It encodes CASGLVRHGTEKTNYGYTF.

CDR3: CASSLGGQGAKEQYF. CDR3 DNA: TGTGCCAGCAGTTTAGGGGGACAGGGGGCGAAAGAGCAGTACTTC. The V and J genes are TRBV28 and TRBJ2-7; 12 bases agree with TRBD1. CDR3 length equals 15 residues. The trim removed 2 bases at V and 7 bases at J, leaving 6 bases unmatched. CDR1 MDHEN and CDR2 SYDVKM come from the germline V gene.

The chain links TRBV2 to TRBJ2-3; 9 bases match TRBD2. Germline V lookup: CDR1 SNHLY, CDR2 FYNNEI. V shed 8 bases and J 3 bases; nucleotides not matched to a gene: 9. The CDR3 consists of 15 residues. The CDR3 is CASVDSGRYTDTQYF. The CDR3 coding sequence is TGTGCCAGCGTGGACAGCGGGAGGTATACAGATACGCAGTATTTT.

The chain couples TRBV19 to TRBJ1-2, with a weak D call TRBD1 (6 bases). The germline V gene has CDR1 LNHDA and CDR2 SQIVND (reference sequence). V shed 1 base and J shed 2 bases, with 11 bases lying between them. The CDR3 is 15 amino acids. The chain's CDR3 is CASSIGGTYNYGYTF. In DNA, the CDR3 is TGTGCCAGTAGTATAGGGGGGACATACAACTATGGCTACACCTTC.

This chain connects TRBV19 to TRBJ1-2; D call uncertain. The CDR3 loop spans 14 amino acids. Trimming pared 5 bases from V and 8 bases from J, leaving 18 bases between. The germline CDR1 and CDR2 sequences are LNHDA and SQIVND (reference sequence). This CDR3 reads CASSPREGRRGYTF. CDR3 sequence (DNA): TGTGCCAGTAGTCCCCGGGAGGGCCGAAGGGGCTACACCTTC.

The J gene is TRBJ2-7, the V gene TRBV7-6; 9 bases match TRBD1. The J segment lost 7 bases and the V segment lost 4 bases, leaving 11 bases of the junction unmatched. The germline V gene encodes CDR1 SGHVS and CDR2 FNYEAQ. The CDR3 runs 15 residues. The DNA for the CDR3 is TGTGCCAGCAGCTATGGACAGGGGCTACTAGTGGAGCAGTACTTC. Translating it yields CASSYGQGLLVEQYF.

This clone was picked up a small number of times. The V call is TRBV7-2, the J call TRBJ1-2, with 8 nucleotides matching TRBD1. The trim removed 1 base at V and 5 bases at J, leaving 9 bases unmatched. The CDR3 totals 16 residues. Germline V CDR1 and CDR2: SGHTA, FQGNSA. CDR3 sequence: CASSLVFRQGYYGYTF. The CDR3 DNA reads TGTGCCAGCAGCTTAGTATTTCGACAGGGGTATTATGGCTACACCTTC.

The gene calls are TRBV5-4 and TRBJ1-1, with TRBD1 as a possible D gene (5 bases). Trimming took off 1 base at V and 0 bases at J, with 19 bases between the two ends. CDR1 and CDR2 from the germline V gene are SGHNT and YYREEE (reference sequence). CDR3 length: 18 amino acids. The CDR3 loop reads CASSLFGWQGGLNTEAFF. Here the CDR3 DNA reads TGTGCCAGCAGCTTGTTCGGGTGGCAGGGCGGATTGAACACTGAAGCTTTCTTT.

The CDR3 DNA reads TGTGCCAGCAGTCCTCGACAGGGGGGGACTGGCAATCAGCCCCAGCATTTT. This encodes CASSPRQGGTGNQPQHF. V gene TRBV6-6 combines with J gene TRBJ1-5; 9 positions match TRBD1. J gave up 2 bases and V 5 bases, and 10 bases lay outside the gene matches. Germline V lookup: CDR1 MNHNY, CDR2 SVGAGI (reference sequence). The CDR3 has 17 amino acids.

J is TRBJ1-2 and V is TRBV5-1; 7 bases map to TRBD1. J lost 4 bases, V lost 3 bases, and 6 bases had no gene match. Germline CDR1 and CDR2: SGHRS and YFSETQ. CDR3 length equals 14 residues. CDR3 coding DNA: TGCGCCAGCAGCTCACAGGGGTCGAGCTATGGCTACACCTTC. Encoded protein: CASSSQGSSYGYTF.

The chain couples TRBV28 to TRBJ1-6; possible D gene TRBD1, 5 bases. V shed 10 bases and J shed 7 bases, with 5 bases lying between them. The germline gives CDR1 MDHEN, CDR2 SYDVKM. The CDR3 is 10 residues long. The CDR3 DNA reads as TGTGCCACAGGGAATTCACCCCTCCACTTT. Its protein product is CATGNSPLHF.

V is TRBV19 and J is TRBJ2-1; a weak D match, TRBD2 (6 bases). Germline-derived CDR1 and CDR2 are LNHDA and SQIVND (reference sequence). This CDR3 has 14 amino acids. V shed 1 base and J shed 6 bases, with 10 bases lying between them. Written as DNA, the CDR3 is TGTGCCAGTAGTATAGGGAGGGCCCTCAATGAGCAGTTCTTC. It is translated as CASSIGRALNEQFF. Supplemented by reference TRBV19 and TRBJ2-1, the full variable domain reads DGGITQSPKYLFRKEGQNVTLSCEQNLNHDAMYWYRQDPGQGLRLIYYSQIVNDFQKGDIAEGYSVSREKKESFPLTVTSAQKNPTAFYLCASSIGRALNEQFFGPGTRLTVL.

The chain carries TRBV6-1 and TRBJ1-1, with TRBD1 as a possible D gene (5 bases). Germline V gene sequence: CDR1 MNHNS, CDR2 SASEGT. This CDR3 spans 14 amino acids. V shed 1 base and J shed 4 bases, with 10 bases lying between them. The CDR3 protein is CASSEGGLATEAFF. The CDR3 DNA follows: TGTGCCAGCAGTGAAGGGGGCTTGGCCACTGAAGCTTTCTTT.

The V call is TRBV7-9, the J call TRBJ2-7, with 7 bases matching TRBD1. Looked up from germline, CDR1 is SEHNR and CDR2 is FQNEAQ (reference sequence). CDR3 length equals 13 residues. The J segment lost 3 bases and the V segment lost 5 bases, leaving 4 bases of the junction unmatched. The CDR3 spells CASSPAGGYEQYF. The CDR3 region has the DNA TGTGCCAGCAGCCCCGCAGGGGGCTACGAGCAGTACTTC.

The rearrangement joins TRBV6-5 to TRBJ1-5; D is unresolved. Per the germline V gene, CDR1 is MNHEY and CDR2 is SVGAGI. The CDR3 is 14 amino acids. V was trimmed by 0 bases and J by 5 bases, leaving 8 bases between them. The CDR3 bases are TGTGCCAGCAGTTACTCGAGAGGGTATCAGCCCCAGCATTTT. The encoded protein is CASSYSRGYQPQHF.

This chain links TRBV11-3 with TRBJ2-5, with a weak D call TRBD1 (7 bases). Germline CDR1 and CDR2: SGHNT and YENEEA. V shed 4 bases and J shed 4 bases, with 19 bases lying between them. CDR3 length: 16 amino acids. CDR3: CASSSGGQAWGETQYF. DNA for the CDR3: TGTGCCAGCAGCTCAGGGGGGCAGGCCTGGGGAGAGACCCAGTACTTC.

The chain links TRBV28 to TRBJ1-1; D gene uncertain. This CDR3 has 13 residues. From germline, CDR1 is MDHEN and CDR2 SYDVKM. Trimming pared 4 bases from V and 10 bases from J, leaving 16 bases between. In DNA form, the CDR3 reads TGTGCCAGCAGTTCTCCGGAGGAGATCGGAGCTTTCTTT. This translates into CASSSPEEIGAFF.

This clone was picked up a small number of times. The chain has TRBV5-1 and TRBJ2-3, with D possibly matching TRBD2 (7 bases). The CDR3 has 15 amino acids. Trimming pared 7 bases from V and 2 bases from J, leaving 17 bases between. The germline gives CDR1 SGHRS, CDR2 YFSETQ. The chain's CDR3 is CASGTGGKITDTQYF. The CDR3 DNA sequence: TGCGCCAGCGGAACGGGGGGCAAGATCACAGATACGCAGTATTTT.

This chain joins TRBV9 and TRBJ2-7; perhaps TRBD1 as D (6 bases). Trimming cost V 0 bases and J 6 bases, with 19 bases left between them. The CDR3 contains 16 residues. Germline lookup yields CDR1 SGDLS and CDR2 YYNGEE. In nucleotides, the CDR3 is TGTGCCAGCAGCGTAGAACGGGGCAGGGGTATAGGCGAGCAGTACTTC. Its protein is CASSVERGRGIGEQYF.

The chain carries TRBV28 and TRBJ1-1, with a possible D match to TRBD1 (5 bases). The CDR3 extends over 16 amino acids. The germline V gene has CDR1 MDHEN and CDR2 SYDVKM. The V gene lost 3 bases and the J gene lost 7 bases, with 21 bases spanning the gap. CDR3 residues: CASSFSRFGRAGEAFF. The CDR3, as DNA: TGTGCCAGCAGTTTTTCTCGGTTTGGCAGGGCTGGTGAAGCTTTCTTT.

The V gene is TRBV11-1, the J gene TRBJ2-3; TRBD2 matches 11 bases. CDR1 and CDR2 (germline): SGHAT, FQDESV (reference sequence). The CDR3 is made up of 19 amino acids. Trimming at V came to 0 bases and at J to 4 bases, leaving 12 bases not matched to a gene. The CDR3 spells CASSLAHRIAGGRADTQYF. CDR3 DNA: TGTGCCAGCAGCTTAGCGCACCGGATAGCGGGGGGGAGGGCAGATACGCAGTATTTT.

This clone was counted a few times. The J gene is TRBJ2-7, the V gene TRBV7-9; 13 nucleotides match TRBD2. CDR1 is SEHNR, CDR2 FQNEAQ, per germline (reference sequence). J lost 0 bases, V lost 5 bases, and 13 bases had no gene match. CDR3 length: 19 amino acids. CDR3 bases: TGTGCCAGCAGCATGGGACTAGCGGGACCACAAGATTACTCCTACGAGCAGTACTTC. Protein product: CASSMGLAGPQDYSYEQYF.

The CDR3 reads CASRGGLVGYEQFF. In DNA, the CDR3 is TGTGCCAGCAGGGGGGGACTAGTCGGGTATGAGCAGTTCTTC. The chain uses TRBV25-1 and TRBJ2-1; 8 bases agree with TRBD2. CDR3 length: 14 amino acids. Germline V gene data show CDR1 as MGHDK and CDR2 as SYGVNS. The V and J ends lost 6 bases and 8 bases, in that order; junction bases with no gene match: 9.

This chain links TRBV4-3 with TRBJ2-1; 9 nucleotides match TRBD2. V gave up 4 bases and J gave up 12 bases; unmatched junction bases: 13. The CDR3 is 15 amino acids. The germline gives CDR1 LGHNA, CDR2 YSLEER. This CDR3 is CASSPDSGRRVGQFF. The CDR3 coding sequence is TGCGCCAGCAGCCCAGATAGCGGGAGAAGGGTGGGGCAGTTCTTC.

This chain connects TRBV30 to TRBJ2-2; D is possibly TRBD1 (6 bases). This CDR3 is built from 14 residues. V shed 2 bases and J shed 7 bases, with 14 bases lying between them. CDR1 GTSNPN and CDR2 SVGIG come from the germline V gene (reference sequence). This CDR3 is CAWSSQGLGGELFF. DNA of the CDR3: TGTGCCTGGAGTTCCCAGGGGCTGGGCGGGGAGCTGTTTTTT.

The genes are TRBV27 and TRBJ1-1; a possible D gene is TRBD1 (5 bases). Trimming removed 9 bases at V and 9 bases at J, with 14 bases between. The CDR3 spans 11 residues. From germline, CDR1 is MNHEY and CDR2 SMNVEV (reference sequence). The CDR3 sequence is CASGHLGKAFF. The CDR3, as DNA: TGTGCCAGTGGACACCTGGGGAAAGCTTTCTTT.

The V call is TRBV7-9, the J call TRBJ1-1; D perhaps matches TRBD1 (5 bases). V gave up 0 bases and J gave up 11 bases, with 10 bases separating them. Germline values: CDR1 SEHNR, CDR2 FQNEAQ (reference sequence). CDR3 length: 12 residues. CDR3 DNA: TGTGCCAGCAGCTTAGCGTCAGGGTTGGCTTTCTTT. Its translation is CASSLASGLAFF.

The chain carries TRBV18 and TRBJ2-3; D perhaps matches TRBD2 (6 bases). Germline CDR1 KGHSH, CDR2 LQKENI. This CDR3 contains 14 residues. Trimming removed 8 bases at V and 3 bases at J, with 15 bases between. CDR3 nucleotides: TGTGCCAGCCGACGGGCGGGGACGACAGATACGCAGTATTTT. It encodes CASRRAGTTDTQYF.